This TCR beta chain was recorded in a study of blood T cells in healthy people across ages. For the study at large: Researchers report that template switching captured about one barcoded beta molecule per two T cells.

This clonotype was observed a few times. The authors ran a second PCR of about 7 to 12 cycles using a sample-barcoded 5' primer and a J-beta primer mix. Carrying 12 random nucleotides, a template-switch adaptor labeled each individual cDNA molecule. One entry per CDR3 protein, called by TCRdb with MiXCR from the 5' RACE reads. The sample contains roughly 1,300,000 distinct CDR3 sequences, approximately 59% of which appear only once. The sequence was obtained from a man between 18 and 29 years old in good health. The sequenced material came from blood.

The CDR3 reads CSVGGTSSSYEQYF. The CDR3 region has the DNA TGCAGCGTTGGGGGGACTAGCAGTTCCTACGAGCAGTACTTC. The chain is built from TRBV29-1 and TRBJ2-7; TRBD2 aligns across 9 bases. Germline V lookup: CDR1 SQVTM, CDR2 ANQGSEA. With V trimmed by 4 bases and J by 1 base, 5 bases remained unmatched. This CDR3 contains 14 residues.